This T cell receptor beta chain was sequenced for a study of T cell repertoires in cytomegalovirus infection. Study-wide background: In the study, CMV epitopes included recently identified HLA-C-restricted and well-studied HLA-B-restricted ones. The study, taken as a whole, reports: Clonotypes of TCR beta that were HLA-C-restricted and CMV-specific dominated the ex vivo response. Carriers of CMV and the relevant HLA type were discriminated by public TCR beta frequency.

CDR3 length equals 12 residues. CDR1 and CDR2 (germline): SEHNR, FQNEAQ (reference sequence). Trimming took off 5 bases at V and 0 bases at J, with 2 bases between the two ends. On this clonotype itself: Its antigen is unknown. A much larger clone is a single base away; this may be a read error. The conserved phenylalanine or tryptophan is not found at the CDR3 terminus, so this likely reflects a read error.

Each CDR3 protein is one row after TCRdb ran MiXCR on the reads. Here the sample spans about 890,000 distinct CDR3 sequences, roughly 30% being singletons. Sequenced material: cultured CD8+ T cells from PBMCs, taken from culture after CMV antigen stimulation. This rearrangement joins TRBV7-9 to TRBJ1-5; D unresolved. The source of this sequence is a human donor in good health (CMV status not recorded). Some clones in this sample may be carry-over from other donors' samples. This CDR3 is CASSHSNQPQHS. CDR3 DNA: TGTGCCAGCAGCCATAGCAATCAGCCCCAGCATTCT.